The 23 T cell receptor beta chains presented below share a single source sample, sequenced in a study of radiation and T cells in renal cell carcinoma. Using immunoSEQ multiplex PCR, the repertoire was profiled, and TCRdb retains in-frame clones only, with some absent. The sample includes more than 60,000 clones, around four fifths of them seen just once. Time point reported: blood 4 weeks post-SBRT, at nephrectomy. Described treatment: 15 Gy SBRT to primary tumor, nephrectomy 4 weeks later. This sample comprised blood, obtained from a patient whose treatment included radiotherapy and nephrectomy. These receptors all come from a woman aged 55 to 70 with renal cell carcinoma.

The V and J genes are TRBV27 and TRBJ2-2; weak D call: TRBD2 (6 bases). Germline V gene lookup returns CDR1 MNHEY and CDR2 SMNVEV (reference sequence). The CDR3 is made up of 14 amino acids. V was pared by 4 bases and J by 1 base, with 7 bases between. The CDR3: CASSYGGNTGELFF. In DNA form, the CDR3 reads TGTGCCAGCAGTTACGGGGGGAACACCGGGGAGCTGTTTTTT.

This chain joins TRBV7-3 and TRBJ1-1; D not resolved. The CDR3 has 14 amino acids. The ends were cut back, 1 base at V and 4 bases at J, with 10 bases in the middle. Germline CDR1 and CDR2: SGHTA and FQGTGA. The CDR3 sequence: CASSLNPDSTEAFF. In DNA, the CDR3 is TGTGCCAGCAGCTTAAATCCCGACTCCACTGAAGCTTTCTTT.

A single count supports this clone. The chain is built from TRBV7-9 and TRBJ2-7; D might be TRBD1 or TRBD2, each matching 5 bases. Per the germline V gene, CDR1 is SEHNR and CDR2 is FQNEAQ (reference sequence). Trimming removed 5 bases from V and 5 bases from J, with 16 bases in between. The CDR3 spans 14 residues. The CDR3 here is CASSLDAWGNEQYF. The CDR3 coding sequence is TGTGCCAGCAGCCTCGACGCCTGGGGGAACGAGCAGTACTTC. The complete variable domain, with remaining parts taken from reference TRBV7-9 and TRBJ2-7, reads DTGVSQNPRHKITKRGQNVTFRCDPISEHNRLYWYRQTLGQGPEFLTYFQNEAQLEKSRLLSDRFSAERPKGSFSTLEIQRTEQGDSAMYLCASSLDAWGNEQYFGPGTRLTVT.

This rearrangement joins TRBV7-6 to TRBJ1-3, with D unclear. This CDR3 has 16 amino acids. Germline V gene lookup returns CDR1 SGHVS and CDR2 FNYEAQ. Between the trimmed V and J ends, which lost 3 bases and 4 bases, there was a span of 16 bases. CDR3 in amino acids: CASSFPGPSSGNTIYF. The CDR3 region has the DNA TGTGCCAGCAGCTTCCCGGGCCCTTCTTCCGGAAACACCATATATTTT.

The V gene is TRBV29-1, the J gene TRBJ1-2; D remains ambiguous. Germline CDR1 is SQVTM and CDR2 is ANQGSEA. V lost 4 bases, J lost 3 bases, and 6 bases lay in between. The CDR3 contains 11 residues. The CDR3 sequence: CSVGGDYGYTF. Written as DNA, the CDR3 is TGCAGCGTTGGGGGAGACTATGGCTACACCTTC.

The chain carries TRBV7-9 and TRBJ2-4; D not resolved. The CDR3 runs 13 residues. Trimming cost V 4 bases and J 5 bases, with 9 bases left between them. Germline V gives CDR1 SEHNR, CDR2 FQNEAQ (reference sequence). For the CDR3, the DNA is TGTGCCAGCAGCTCCCCCGCGCAAAACATTCAGTACTTC. This encodes CASSSPAQNIQYF.

The rearrangement uses TRBV5-1 and TRBJ2-5, with 11 bases lining up with TRBD2. The CDR3 has 17 residues. Germline V lookup: CDR1 SGHRS, CDR2 YFSETQ. After removal of 0 bases from V and 7 bases from J, the junction contained 11 bases not matched to a gene. The CDR3 region has the DNA TGCGCCAGCAGCTTGGATCCCGGGACTAGCGGATCCGGGACCCAGTACTTC. It specifies CASSLDPGTSGSGTQYF.

The genes are TRBV18 and TRBJ1-5, with TRBD1 identical over 7 bases. Germline assignment: CDR1 KGHSH and CDR2 LQKENI. Trimming removed 4 bases from V and 1 base from J; junction bases left unmatched: 10. There are 17 residues in the CDR3. The CDR3 DNA reads TGTGCCAGCTCACGGACAGGAGATCGGGGGAGCAATCAGCCCCAGCATTTT. Translating gives CASSRTGDRGSNQPQHF.

This chain uses TRBV7-3 with TRBJ2-1; 7 bases align to TRBD2. Germline V gives CDR1 SGHTA, CDR2 FQGTGA. The junction had 8 bases not matched to a gene; V was cut back by 5 bases and J by 4 bases. This CDR3 is 15 amino acids long. This CDR3 reads CASSLTSSSYNEQFF. In DNA form, the CDR3 reads TGTGCCAGCAGCCTGACTAGCTCTTCGTACAATGAGCAGTTCTTC.

This chain joins TRBV5-1 and TRBJ2-1; 10 positions agree with TRBD2. The germline CDR1 and CDR2 sequences are SGHRS and YFSETQ. The CDR3 totals 17 residues. The junction had 11 bases not matched to a gene; V was cut back by 2 bases and J by 6 bases. The CDR3 coding sequence is TGCGCCAGCAGCTTTAGGTTTGAGCGGGAGGGCCGCAATGAGCAGTTCTTC. It codes for CASSFRFEREGRNEQFF. Using reference TRBV5-1 and TRBJ2-1 for the parts outside the CDR3, the full variable domain is KAGVTQTPRYLIKTRGQQVTLSCSPISGHRSVSWYQQTPGQGLQFLFEYFSETQRNKGNFPGRFSGRQFSNSRSEMNVSTLELGDSALYLCASSFRFEREGRNEQFFGPGTRLTVL.

The chain links TRBV4-2 to TRBJ2-4; D is uncertain. The CDR3 runs 15 residues. Germline V gene sequence: CDR1 LGHNA, CDR2 YNFKEQ. Trimming took 0 bases from V and 9 from J, leaving 15 bases between them. DNA of the CDR3: TGTGCCAGCAGCCAAGAGAAAGGGCCCAGTGGCATTCAGTACTTC. It yields the protein CASSQEKGPSGIQYF.

V and J are TRBV28 and TRBJ1-1; D unclear. The CDR3 has 12 amino acids. CDR1 is MDHEN, CDR2 SYDVKM, per germline. The V and J ends lost 6 bases and 11 bases respectively, with 16 bases between them. CDR3 DNA: TGTGCCAGCAGCCCGGGTCCGACGGGGGCTTTCTTT. The encoded protein is CASSPGPTGAFF.

This chain links TRBV4-1 with TRBJ1-2; maybe TRBD1 (6 bases). CDR1 is MGHRA, CDR2 YSYEKL, per germline. Between the trimmed V and J ends, which lost 3 bases and 0 bases, there was a span of 11 bases. This CDR3 is 15 amino acids long. CDR3 DNA: TGCGCCAGCAGCCAGCAGACAGGTGCTAACTATGGCTACACCTTC. Protein product: CASSQQTGANYGYTF.

The rearrangement links TRBV18 to TRBJ1-6, with D possibly TRBD1 on 6 matching bases. Germline V gene data show CDR1 as KGHSH and CDR2 as LQKENI. V shed 2 bases and J shed 9 bases, with 8 bases lying between them. CDR3 length: 13 residues. As DNA, the CDR3 is TGTGCCAGCTCACCAACAGGGCCTTCACCCCTCCACTTT. Encoded protein: CASSPTGPSPLHF.

The chain has TRBV14 and TRBJ2-1; 9 positions agree with TRBD2. This CDR3 has 19 residues. Germline V lookup: CDR1 SGHDN, CDR2 FVKESK. V shed 1 base, J shed 3 bases, and the junction held 13 bases outside the gene matches. CDR3 sequence: CASSQAPRAWREGYNEQFF. The CDR3 DNA reads TGTGCCAGCAGCCAAGCGCCAAGGGCCTGGCGGGAGGGCTACAATGAGCAGTTCTTC.

The chain employs TRBV19 and TRBJ1-2; D unclear. This CDR3 region has 13 residues. Germline CDR1 and CDR2: LNHDA and SQIVND (reference sequence). V was cut by 6 bases and J by 0 bases, with 8 bases left in between. CDR3 DNA: TGTGCCAGTAGCTATCGGTCTAACTATGGCTACACCTTC. It translates to CASSYRSNYGYTF.

This chain joins TRBV7-9 and TRBJ1-1; D may be TRBD1 (6 bases). The germline gives CDR1 SEHNR, CDR2 FQNEAQ (reference sequence). Trimming took 5 bases from V and 4 from J, leaving 17 bases between them. CDR3 size: 15 residues. CDR3 sequence (DNA): TGTGCCAGCAGCGTTTTCAGGGGAAAGGGCACTGAAGCTTTCTTT. Its translation: CASSVFRGKGTEAFF.

The J gene is TRBJ2-3, the V gene TRBV28, with 11 bases identical to TRBD2. The CDR3 totals 15 residues. CDR1 is MDHEN and CDR2 is SYDVKM in the germline V gene. The V and J ends lost 6 bases and 5 bases, in that order; junction bases with no gene match: 7. As DNA, the CDR3 is TGTGCCAGCAGCGGACTAGCGGGTAGGGGAGATACGCAGTATTTT. Protein sequence: CASSGLAGRGDTQYF.

This clone was seen just once. The CDR3 region is CASSQEWRDNEQFF. CDR3 DNA: TGCGCCAGCAGCCAAGAGTGGCGGGACAATGAGCAGTTCTTC. This chain uses TRBV4-3 with TRBJ2-1; tentative D call: TRBD2 (5 bases). The CDR3 consists of 14 residues. In germline, CDR1 is LGHNA, CDR2 YSLEER. Between the trimmed V and J ends, which lost 0 bases and 5 bases, there was a span of 8 bases.

The chain uses TRBV5-6 and TRBJ2-1; perhaps TRBD2 as D (6 bases). Trimming took 2 bases from V and 0 from J, leaving 12 bases between them. The CDR3 covers 16 residues. Germline assignment: CDR1 SGHDT and CDR2 YYEEEE. DNA of the CDR3: TGTGCCAGCAGCTTTACTAGCCGTAGCTCCTACAATGAGCAGTTCTTC. It is translated as CASSFTSRSSYNEQFF.

V is TRBV27 and J is TRBJ1-5, with D unclear. Germline-derived CDR1 and CDR2 are MNHEY and SMNVEV (reference sequence). V was clipped by 4 bases and J by 5 bases, with 18 bases between them. This CDR3 is 16 amino acids long. The CDR3 here is CASSSVGGLGYQPQHF. The CDR3 coding sequence is TGTGCCAGCAGTTCGGTTGGAGGGTTGGGGTATCAGCCCCAGCATTTT.

This chain uses TRBV7-3 with TRBJ2-7; tentative D call: TRBD1 (5 bases). Germline V lookup: CDR1 SGHTA, CDR2 FQGTGA. The CDR3 has 15 amino acids. V lost 2 bases to trimming and J lost 4 bases, with 15 bases between them. The CDR3 coding sequence is TGTGCCAGCAGCTTAGGGTTCTCAGGGCAGTACGAGCAGTACTTC. This codes for CASSLGFSGQYEQYF. Variable domain in full (rest from reference TRBV7-3 and TRBJ2-7): GAGVSQTPSNKVTEKGKYVELRCDPISGHTALYWYRQSLGQGPEFLIYFQGTGAADDSGLPNDRFFAVRPEGSVSTLKIQRTERGDSAVYLCASSLGFSGQYEQYFGPGTRLTVT.

As concerns this clone: A read error may produce the germline difference seen at one junction end. The J gene is TRBJ2-1, the V gene TRBV7-7; 9 nucleotides agree with TRBD2. The CDR3 sequence is 15 residues long. Per the germline V gene, CDR1 is SSHAT and CDR2 is FNYEAQ (reference sequence). The CDR3, as DNA: TGTGCTAGCACCCCTGGGGCGGGAGGGGTAAATGAGCAGTTCTTC. Protein product: CASTPGAGGVNEQFF.